The T cell receptor beta chain under discussion was sequenced for a study of cytomegalovirus exposure and HLA in healthy donors. Across the study: As an earlier analysis found, 180 million or so T cells yielded approximately 100 million unique TCR beta sequences. Study-wide findings and caveats: The study put 150 to 200 TCR beta chains on its list as cytomegalovirus-associated.

V was trimmed by 10 bases and J by 5 bases, leaving 14 bases between them. Per the germline V gene, CDR1 is MNHEY and CDR2 is SVGAGI. CDR3 length equals 12 residues. The study sampled nominally healthy donors, though unrecorded immune exposures were likely. Remarks on this clone: Antigen: not known.

Vbeta (60) and Jbeta (13) primers were used in the PCR. Some clones are missing from TCRdb's copy, which holds only in-frame ones; the method was immunoSEQ multiplex PCR. The table for this sample gives 50,000 to 70,000 clones. The sequencing sample was made of PBMCs. The receptor's source is a male donor in good health and CMV-seronegative. This chain connects TRBV6-5 to TRBJ1-1; no reliable D call. CDR3 bases: TGTGCCACCCGAGGAGTCGGGACTGAAGCTTTCTTT. Translating gives CATRGVGTEAFF.